These 10 T cell receptor beta chains share one sample of origin, sequenced in a study of identical twins. MiXCR, applied by TCRdb to the 5' RACE reads, yields one record per CDR3 protein. The table has fewer than 650,000 distinct CDR3 sequences, 7.1% seen once; the top ten hold 1.6%. Separately, the same data were catalogued under a study of yellow fever vaccine responses in identical twins.

Input material: PBMCs. The origin of the receptors is a woman aged 18-29 years in good health.

This clonotype was picked up a small number of times. In DNA, the CDR3 is TGCAGCGTTGGGGGGTTCGACAGGGGGGGAGATACGCAGTATTTT. Translating it yields CSVGGFDRGGDTQYF. V gene TRBV29-1 combines with J gene TRBJ2-3, with TRBD1 identical over 9 bases. In germline, CDR1 is SQVTM, CDR2 ANQGSEA. The CDR3 sequence is 15 residues long. V dropped 4 bases and J dropped 5; count of bases not matched to a gene: 10.

In this sample, this clonotype turned up many times. This chain links TRBV10-2 with TRBJ1-5; perhaps TRBD1 as D (6 bases). CDR1 is WSHSY and CDR2 is SAAADI in the germline V gene. V lost 3 bases and J 4 bases, leaving 13 bases between the germline ends. The CDR3 spans 15 residues. Here the CDR3 DNA reads TGCGCCAGCAGTGACGGTACAGGGTTAAATCAGCCCCAGCATTTT. Its protein product is CASSDGTGLNQPQHF.

CDR3 nucleotide sequence: TGTGCCAGCGAGAACAGGGTGGAAGCTTTCTTT. Amino acids: CASENRVEAFF. J is TRBJ1-1 and V is TRBV27; maybe TRBD1 (6 bases). V was pared by 8 bases and J by 8 bases, with 12 bases between. Per the germline V gene, CDR1 is MNHEY and CDR2 is SMNVEV (reference sequence). The CDR3 runs to 11 residues.

The chain is built from TRBV7-9 and TRBJ2-6; perhaps TRBD2 as D (5 bases). The V gene's germline CDR1 is SEHNR and CDR2 FQNEAQ (reference sequence). The CDR3 is 13 amino acids. The CDR3 DNA reads TGTGTTGGAGGATACCCTGGGGCCAACGTCCTGACTTTC. Its protein is CVGGYPGANVLTF. The full variable domain, in which reference TRBV7-9 and TRBJ2-6 provide the parts outside the CDR3, is DTGVSQNPRHKITKRGQNVTFRCDPISEHNRLYWYRQTLGQGPEFLTYFQNEAQLEKSRLLSDRFSAERPKGSFSTLEIQRTEQGDSAMYLCVGGYPGANVLTFGAGSRLTVL.

This clonotype has only a few counts. This chain connects TRBV3-1 to TRBJ2-1; 8 bases line up with TRBD2. Germline loops: CDR1 LGHDT, CDR2 YNNKEL (reference sequence). This CDR3 has 18 amino acids. Losses at the gene ends were 3 bases for V and 4 bases for J; bases not matched to a gene: 14. The DNA for the CDR3 is TGTGCCAGCAGCCAGTGGGGCCAGCGGGAGATTGGTTACAATGAGCAGTTCTTC. Encoded protein: CASSQWGQREIGYNEQFF.

CDR3 DNA sequence: TGTGCCAGCTCACCGGGGACAGGGCCGTACCAAGAGACCCAGTACTTC. Translation: CASSPGTGPYQETQYF. The chain combines TRBV18 with TRBJ2-5; TRBD1 matches at 9 bases. In germline, CDR1 is KGHSH, CDR2 LQKENI. The V segment lost 3 bases and the J segment 0 bases; nucleotides outside the gene matches: 5. This CDR3 has 16 residues. The full variable domain, rest sourced from reference TRBV18 and TRBJ2-5, is NAGVMQNPRHLVRRRGQEARLRCSPMKGHSHVYWYRQLPEEGLKFMVYLQKENIIDESGMPKERFSAEFPKEGPSILRIQQVVRGDSAAYFCASSPGTGPYQETQYFGPGTRLLVL.

The V gene is TRBV2, the J gene TRBJ2-1, with TRBD2 matching over 7 bases. The CDR3 sequence is 16 residues long. Unmatched junction bases numbered 4, after V lost 2 bases and J lost 0 bases. CDR1 and CDR2 from the germline V gene are SNHLY and FYNNEI. CDR3 sequence: CASSESGIRSYNEQFF. In nucleotides, the CDR3 is TGTGCCAGCAGTGAAAGCGGGATCCGCTCCTACAATGAGCAGTTCTTC.

This clonotype was recorded many times. The V and J genes are TRBV15 and TRBJ2-3; the match to TRBD2 covers 7 bases. The CDR3 has 14 residues. With 1 base clipped from V and 2 bases from J, the junction kept 0 bases outside the gene matches. The germline V gene has CDR1 LNHNV and CDR2 YYDKDF (reference sequence). In nucleotides, the CDR3 is TGTGCCACCAGCAGAGGACTAGCCACAGATACGCAGTATTTT. This sequence encodes CATSRGLATDTQYF.

This clonotype was seen a few times. The chain recombines TRBV3-1 with TRBJ2-3, with D maybe TRBD2 (7 bases). The ends were cut back, 0 bases at V and 1 base at J, with 14 bases in the middle. The CDR3 extends over 17 amino acids. Germline V gives CDR1 LGHDT, CDR2 YNNKEL (reference sequence). The CDR3 reads CASSQDGRGGRTDTQYF. CDR3 DNA sequence: TGTGCCAGCAGCCAAGATGGTAGGGGGGGCCGCACAGATACGCAGTATTTT.

The V gene is TRBV28, the J gene TRBJ2-7; 10 bases are a match to TRBD2. Trimming cost V 6 bases and J 1 base; bases outside gene matches: 3. Germline values: CDR1 MDHEN, CDR2 SYDVKM. The CDR3 is made up of 14 amino acids. The CDR3 loop reads CASRGLASSYEQYF. The CDR3 DNA reads TGTGCCAGCAGGGGACTAGCGTCATCCTACGAGCAGTACTTC.